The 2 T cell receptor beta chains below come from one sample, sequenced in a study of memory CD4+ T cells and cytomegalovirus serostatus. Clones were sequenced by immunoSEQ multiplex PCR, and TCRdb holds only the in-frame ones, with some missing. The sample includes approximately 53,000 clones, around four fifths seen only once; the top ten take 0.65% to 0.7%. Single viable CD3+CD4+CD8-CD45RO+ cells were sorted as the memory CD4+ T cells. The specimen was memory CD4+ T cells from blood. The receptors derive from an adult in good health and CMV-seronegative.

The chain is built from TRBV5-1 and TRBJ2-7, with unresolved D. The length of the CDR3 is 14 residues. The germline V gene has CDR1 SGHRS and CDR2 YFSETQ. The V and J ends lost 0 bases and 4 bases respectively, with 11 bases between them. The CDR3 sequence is CASSLDPGLYEQYF. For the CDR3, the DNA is TGCGCCAGCAGCTTGGATCCGGGCCTTTACGAGCAGTACTTC.

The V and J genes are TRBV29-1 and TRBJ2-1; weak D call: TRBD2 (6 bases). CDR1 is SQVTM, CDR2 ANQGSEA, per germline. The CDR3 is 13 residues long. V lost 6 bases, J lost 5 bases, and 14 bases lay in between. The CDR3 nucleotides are TGCAGCGTCGCCCGGGAGTTCGACAATGAGCAGTTCTTC. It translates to CSVAREFDNEQFF.